This TCR beta chain is from a study of blood T cell repertoires in COVID-19. Across the study: The analysed material was cDNA or gDNA that came from T cells, B-cell-depleted T cells, or PBMCs.

Per the authors' pipeline: Amplification from reference gene primers served as the basis for estimated nucleated cell counts. TCRdb keeps only in-frame clones here, not all; method: immunoSEQ multiplex PCR. V, J and clone size reflect that table, while D and trimming were determined from the DNA. The data contain roughly 70,000 clones, roughly three quarters of them seen just once; the ten biggest clones take up around 2%. Germline CDR1 and CDR2: SGDLS and YYNGEE. The CDR3 spans 12 residues. Trimming pared 4 bases from V and 8 bases from J, leaving 12 bases between. This receptor was identified in a man between 65 and 85 years old with COVID-19, enrolled during active disease. The rearrangement links TRBV9 to TRBJ1-2, with a tentative D call TRBD1 (5 bases). The sample taken for sequencing was peripheral blood. The CDR3, as DNA: TGTGCCAGCAGCCAAATTGGGGCGGGCTACACCTTC. Its translation is CASSQIGAGYTF.